These 27 T cell receptor beta chains were all obtained from the same sample, sequenced in a study of T cells in Graves' hyperthyroidism and ophthalmopathy. Authors of the study amplified TCR beta CDR3 regions from RNA transcripts. First-round RT-PCR targeting the TCR CDR3 was performed with the HTBI primer set. TCRdb called the multiplex PCR reads again in MiXCR, with one record for every CDR3 protein. The table has roughly 700,000 distinct CDR3 sequences, approximately 36% seen once; the top ten hold roughly 31%. The material sequenced was blood. The source is a woman aged 40 to 49 with Graves' hyperthyroidism.

This clonotype has more than one count but fewer than ten. The chain carries TRBV12-3 or TRBV12-4 and TRBJ1-1; D remains ambiguous. The CDR3 has 13 amino acids. V lost 6 bases and J 6 bases, leaving 14 bases between the germline ends. The CDR3 is CASRLAQYAEAFF. DNA of the CDR3: TGTGCCAGCAGGCTCGCTCAATACGCTGAAGCTTTCTTT.

A note on this clonotype: Since no conserved phenylalanine or tryptophan closes the CDR3, a read error is the likely cause. No DNA is shown, since the ends of the CDR3 on it are uncertain; the CDR3 is the one TCRdb lists. The chain recombines TRBV7-6 with TRBJ2-5; the table names TRBD1, a call not compared with the DNA. 9 amino acids form the CDR3, both terminal residues included. The germline V gene encodes CDR1 SGHVS and CDR2 FNYEAQ. This CDR3 is CASSPGAQL.

In this sample, this clonotype turned up many times. At one end the junction does not follow the germline gene, possibly because of a read error. The chain is built from TRBV16 and TRBJ1-2; unclear D gene. The CDR3 contains 12 residues. Germline V CDR1 and CDR2: KGHSY, FQNENV. The CDR3: CASSQEAYSYTF. In DNA form, the CDR3 reads TGTGCCAGCAGCCAAGAGGCCTATAGCTACACCTTC.

This clonotype has ten or more counts. The chain combines TRBV14 with TRBJ1-2; D is ambiguous. CDR3 length: 13 amino acids. Trimming cost V 1 base and J 8 bases, with 11 bases left between them. Germline V gene lookup returns CDR1 SGHDN and CDR2 FVKESK. Here the CDR3 DNA reads TGTGCCAGCAGCCAAGTCCCAGGCCTCGGCTACACCTTC. Its protein is CASSQVPGLGYTF. Combining the CDR3 with reference TRBV14 and TRBJ1-2 gives the whole variable domain EAGVTQFPSHSVIEKGQTVTLRCDPISGHDNLYWYRRVMGKEIKFLLHFVKESKQDESGMPNNRFLAERTGGTYSTLKVQPAELEDSGVYFCASSQVPGLGYTFGSGTRLTVV.

V is TRBV7-2 and J is TRBJ2-7, with D possibly being TRBD1 or TRBD2 (6 bases each). The CDR3 sequence is 16 residues long. The V and J ends lost 1 base and 1 base respectively, with 14 bases between them. Germline CDR1 and CDR2: SGHTA and FQGNSA. The CDR3 nucleotides are TGTGCCAGCAGCTTAGATGGGGGGCGCGGGTCCTACGAGCAGTACTTC. It encodes CASSLDGGRGSYEQYF.

There are many counts of this clonotype. V usage is TRBV29-1 and J usage is TRBJ2-2; weak D call: TRBD1 (6 bases). V was trimmed by 4 bases and J by 3 bases, leaving 12 bases between them. The CDR3 is 14 amino acids. Germline CDR1 and CDR2: SQVTM and ANQGSEA. This CDR3 is CSVGVQGDTGELFF. The DNA for the CDR3 is TGCAGCGTTGGGGTACAGGGTGACACCGGGGAGCTGTTTTTT.

The CDR3 DNA is TGCAGCCAAGGAGTCAGGGAGTTCCTGAACACTGAAGCTTTCTTT. Translation gives CSQGVREFLNTEAFF. The chain joins TRBV29-1 to TRBJ1-1; D perhaps matches TRBD1 (5 bases). Germline CDR1 SQVTM, CDR2 ANQGSEA. The V end lost 8 bases, the J end lost 0 bases, and 19 bases lay between the germline ends. CDR3 size: 15 residues.

This clonotype was counted only a few times. The chain carries TRBV4-3 and TRBJ1-4; 8 bases are a match to TRBD1. With 3 bases clipped from V and 0 bases from J, the junction kept 12 bases outside the gene matches. The germline V gene encodes CDR1 LGHNA and CDR2 YSLEER. The CDR3 spans 19 residues. The CDR3 reads CASSQSVDRGGATNEKLFF. The CDR3 DNA sequence: TGCGCCAGCAGCCAGTCCGTTGACAGGGGAGGAGCAACTAATGAAAAACTGTTTTTT.

This clonotype was counted a few times. The chain recombines TRBV19 with TRBJ1-2; tentative D call: TRBD1 (6 bases). The CDR3 has 15 amino acids. The V end lost 1 base, the J end lost 4 bases, and 13 bases lay between the germline ends. CDR1 LNHDA and CDR2 SQIVND come from the germline V gene (reference sequence). CDR3 nucleotide sequence: TGTGCCAGTAGTATAGGACAGGCCGCCGGCTATGGCTACACCTTC. Translation: CASSIGQAAGYGYTF.

This clonotype has a count of ten or more. The chain has TRBV19 and TRBJ1-1; tentative D call: TRBD1 (5 bases). Germline V lookup: CDR1 LNHDA, CDR2 SQIVND (reference sequence). Trimming cost V 7 bases and J 2 bases, with 23 bases left between them. This CDR3 is 17 amino acids long. DNA of the CDR3: TGTGCCAGTACCTCCATATTCGGCGGGGCGGTTAACACTGAAGCTTTCTTT. Translation: CASTSIFGGAVNTEAFF.

This clonotype was counted many times. The chain recombines TRBV9 with TRBJ2-7; 11 bases are shared with TRBD2. The junction had 8 bases not matched to a gene; V was cut back by 4 bases and J by 5 bases. Germline lookup yields CDR1 SGDLS and CDR2 YYNGEE. The length of the CDR3 is 15 residues. The CDR3 protein is CASSSSGLAGHEQYF. The CDR3 DNA is TGTGCCAGCAGCTCCTCCGGACTAGCGGGCCACGAGCAGTACTTC.

This clonotype was detected once. CDR3 residues: CASSCDRGYEQYF. For the CDR3, the DNA is TGTGCCAGCAGCTGTGACAGGGGGTACGAGCAGTACTTC. The V and J genes are TRBV7-2 and TRBJ2-7, with 9 bases that match TRBD1. V was clipped by 4 bases and J by 4 bases; unmatched bases: 2. This CDR3 is built from 13 residues. Germline-derived CDR1 and CDR2 are SGHTA and FQGNSA.

J is TRBJ2-7 and V is TRBV12-3 or TRBV12-4; 12 positions match TRBD2. The CDR3 spans 15 residues. The ends lost 4 bases at V and 2 bases at J; junction bases unmatched: 3. In DNA form, the CDR3 reads TGTGCCAGCAGTTCTAGCGGGAGGGCCGCCTACGAGCAGTACTTC. It translates to CASSSSGRAAYEQYF.

J is TRBJ1-4 and V is TRBV6-5, with 7 nucleotides matching TRBD1. V was pared by 2 bases and J by 0 bases, with 15 bases of the junction left unmatched. Germline CDR1 MNHEY, CDR2 SVGAGI. This CDR3 is 20 amino acids long. Here the CDR3 reads CASSYPQDGDSYATNEKLFF. For the CDR3, the DNA is TGTGCCAGCAGTTACCCGCAGGATGGGGACAGCTATGCAACTAATGAAAAACTGTTTTTT.

This clonotype was detected once. The junction and the germline gene differ at one end; a read error may be behind it. The chain carries TRBV10-3 and TRBJ2-2; unclear D gene. The CDR3 loop spans 14 amino acids. Germline V gene sequence: CDR1 ENHRY, CDR2 SYGVKD. CDR3 nucleotide sequence: TGTGCCAGCAGTTTATGGTGGTACACCGGGGAGCTGTTTTTT. Translated: CASSLWWYTGELFF.

This clonotype was seen more than once but under ten times. This sequence joins TRBV19 and TRBJ1-2; TRBD1 matches at 8 bases. Germline CDR1 and CDR2: LNHDA and SQIVND (reference sequence). This CDR3 region has 13 residues. V lost 5 bases and J lost 8; bases outside the gene matches: 7. DNA for the CDR3: TGTGCCAGTAGTGTTCAGGGGGCGTTAGGCTACACCTTC. It specifies CASSVQGALGYTF.

The genes are TRBV2 and TRBJ1-6, with D possibly TRBD1 on 5 matching bases. V was shortened by 7 bases and J by 10 bases, with 17 bases between the two germline ends. This CDR3 spans 14 amino acids. The germline CDR1 and CDR2 sequences are SNHLY and FYNNEI. The CDR3 reads CASTRGGVGSPLHF. The CDR3 region has the DNA TGTGCCAGCACCCGTGGGGGGGTTGGGTCACCCCTCCACTTT.

In nucleotides, the CDR3 is TGCGCCAGCAGGAGAGGGACTAGCGGGACACGAAGAGTGGAGACCCAGTACTTC. As protein: CASRRGTSGTRRVETQYF. The genes are TRBV5-1 and TRBJ2-5; TRBD2 matches 13 bases. The junction had 15 bases not matched to a gene; V was cut back by 5 bases and J by 5 bases. The CDR3 spans 18 residues. Germline V gene data show CDR1 as SGHRS and CDR2 as YFSETQ.

This clonotype was seen more than once but under ten times. The rearrangement joins TRBV6-5 to TRBJ1-1, with 8 bases identical to TRBD1. Unmatched junction bases numbered 6, after V lost 4 bases and J lost 8 bases. The CDR3 sequence is 13 residues long. Germline values: CDR1 MNHEY, CDR2 SVGAGI. The CDR3 sequence: CASSSTWDREAFF. The CDR3 DNA is TGTGCCAGCAGTTCCACCTGGGACAGGGAAGCTTTCTTT.

This clonotype has just a few counts. The rearrangement links TRBV5-4 to TRBJ1-2; 8 positions agree with TRBD1. This CDR3 has 15 residues. Germline V gene data show CDR1 as SGHNT and CDR2 as YYREEE (reference sequence). With V trimmed by 4 bases and J by 1 base, 6 bases remained unmatched. The CDR3 coding sequence is TGTGCCAGCAGCCCTGGACAGGGACTTAACTATGGCTACACCTTC. Its protein is CASSPGQGLNYGYTF. Using reference TRBV5-4 and TRBJ1-2 for the parts outside the CDR3, the full variable domain is ETGVTQSPTHLIKTRGQQVTLRCSSQSGHNTVSWYQQALGQGPQFIFQYYREEENGRGNFPPRFSGLQFPNYSSELNVNALELDDSALYLCASSPGQGLNYGYTFGSGTRLTVV.

This clonotype was observed a few times. The rearrangement links TRBV28 to TRBJ2-7; D may be TRBD1 or TRBD2 (6 bases each). The CDR3 spans 15 residues. CDR1 is MDHEN and CDR2 is SYDVKM in the germline V gene. Trimming took 5 bases from V and 6 from J, leaving 20 bases between them. This CDR3 is CASSGGGQGPSEQYF. The CDR3 DNA reads as TGTGCCAGCAGTGGAGGGGGGCAGGGCCCTAGCGAGCAGTACTTC.

Details on this clonotype: It may be a read error: a sequence one base away is much more abundant. This chain uses TRBV29-1 with TRBJ2-5; 8 bases align to TRBD1. V lost 4 bases to trimming and J lost 5 bases; unmatched junction nucleotides: 6. This CDR3 region has 13 residues. Germline V gene data show CDR1 as SQVTM and CDR2 as ANQGSEA. The CDR3 sequence is CSVGRGQLETQYF. CDR3 nucleotide sequence: TGCAGCGTTGGCAGGGGGCAGCTGGAGACCCAGTACTTC.

This clonotype was counted between two and nine times. This chain joins TRBV27 and TRBJ1-6; D is ambiguous. This CDR3 contains 15 residues. Germline CDR1 MNHEY, CDR2 SMNVEV (reference sequence). V was trimmed by 0 bases and J by 13 bases, leaving 16 bases between them. The CDR3 DNA sequence: TGTGCCAGCAGTTTATCGAAATTGGTCCGGACCCCCCTCCACTTT. It codes for CASSLSKLVRTPLHF.

The gene calls are TRBV29-1 and TRBJ1-1; 7 positions match TRBD1. The CDR3 runs to 11 residues. The V gene's germline CDR1 is SQVTM and CDR2 ANQGSEA. The V segment lost 7 bases and the J segment 3 bases; nucleotides outside the gene matches: 2. CDR3 in DNA: TGCAGCGGACAGGGCCACACTGAAGCTTTCTTT. Translation gives CSGQGHTEAFF.

This clonotype was detected ten times or more. The gene calls are TRBV9 and TRBJ2-2; D unclear. The CDR3 totals 13 residues. Germline V gives CDR1 SGDLS, CDR2 YYNGEE. V lost 0 bases to trimming and J lost 7 bases, with 7 bases between them. This CDR3 reads CASSVVEGGELFF. Here the CDR3 DNA reads TGTGCCAGCAGCGTAGTAGAAGGCGGGGAGCTGTTTTTT.

This clonotype was observed once. The chain employs TRBV19 and TRBJ1-5; D gene unclear. V lost 6 bases and J 6 bases, leaving 15 bases between the germline ends. This CDR3 has 14 amino acids. Germline loops: CDR1 LNHDA, CDR2 SQIVND (reference sequence). CDR3 residues: CASSAGPGPQPQHF. DNA of the CDR3: TGTGCCAGTAGCGCCGGACCGGGCCCTCAGCCCCAGCATTTT.

J is TRBJ1-2 and V is TRBV7-9, with unresolved D. V was shortened by 1 base and J by 2 bases, with 8 bases between the two germline ends. The CDR3 has 14 residues. Germline assignment: CDR1 SEHNR and CDR2 FQNEAQ (reference sequence). Here the CDR3 reads CASSLGRTNYGYTF. CDR3 bases: TGTGCCAGCAGCTTAGGCCGGACCAACTATGGCTACACCTTC.